Sequencing of this T cell receptor (beta chain) was carried out in a study of radiotherapy plus CTLA-4 blockade in lung cancer. Study-wide context: Of all patients, around 19% responded objectively and approximately 31% showed disease control.

Only in-frame clones appear in the TCRdb table, and some are missing; sequencing was by immunoSEQ multiplex PCR. This sample has 80,000 or so clones; approximately 84% occur once, and the top ten carry 0.65% to 0.85%. Study-wide points: Some TCR clones had been derived from tumors. These clones expanded in peripheral blood after radiotherapy plus ipilimumab.

CDR1 is LNHDA, CDR2 SQIVND, per germline (reference sequence). The CDR3 runs 17 residues. Trimming removed 5 bases from V and 5 bases from J, with 24 bases in between. Chemo-refractory metastatic non-small-cell lung cancer patients were treated with focal radiation plus CTLA-4 blockade with ipilimumab. With regard to this clone: Antigen specificity is unknown.

The source material was peripheral blood, sampled from a patient treated with radiotherapy plus ipilimumab. The chain carries TRBV19 and TRBJ2-5; weak D call: TRBD2 (6 bases). The sequence was obtained from a human donor with non-small cell lung cancer who had stable disease on radiotherapy plus ipilimumab. CDR3 in amino acids: CASSAGRFASARETQYF. The DNA of the CDR3 is TGTGCCAGTAGTGCGGGGAGGTTCGCTTCGGCCCGGGAGACCCAGTACTTC.